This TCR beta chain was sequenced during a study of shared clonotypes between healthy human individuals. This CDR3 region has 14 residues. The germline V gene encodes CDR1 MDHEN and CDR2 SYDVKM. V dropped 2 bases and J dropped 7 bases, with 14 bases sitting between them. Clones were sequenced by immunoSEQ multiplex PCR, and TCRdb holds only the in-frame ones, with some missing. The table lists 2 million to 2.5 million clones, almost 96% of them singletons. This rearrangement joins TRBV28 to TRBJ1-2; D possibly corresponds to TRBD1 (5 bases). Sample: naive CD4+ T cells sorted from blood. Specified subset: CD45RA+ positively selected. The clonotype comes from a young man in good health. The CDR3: CASSLGGYRRGYTF. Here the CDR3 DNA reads TGTGCCAGCAGTTTAGGGGGTTATAGGCGTGGCTACACCTTC.